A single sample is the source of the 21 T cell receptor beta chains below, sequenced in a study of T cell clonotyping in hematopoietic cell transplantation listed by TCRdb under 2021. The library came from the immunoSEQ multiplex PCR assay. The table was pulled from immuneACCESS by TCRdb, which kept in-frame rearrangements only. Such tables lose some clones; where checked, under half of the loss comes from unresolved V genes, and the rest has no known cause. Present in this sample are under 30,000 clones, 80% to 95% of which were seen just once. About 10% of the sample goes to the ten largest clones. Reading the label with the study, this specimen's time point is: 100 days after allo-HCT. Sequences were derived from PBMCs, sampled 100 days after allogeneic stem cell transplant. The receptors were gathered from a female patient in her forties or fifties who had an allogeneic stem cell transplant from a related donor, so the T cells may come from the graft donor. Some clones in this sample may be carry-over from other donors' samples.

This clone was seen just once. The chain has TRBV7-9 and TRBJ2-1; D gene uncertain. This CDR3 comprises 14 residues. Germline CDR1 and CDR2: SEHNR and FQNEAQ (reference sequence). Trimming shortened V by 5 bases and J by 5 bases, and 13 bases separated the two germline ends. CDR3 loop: CASSRPGRHNEQFF. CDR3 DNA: TGTGCCAGCAGCCGCCCGGGCAGACACAATGAGCAGTTCTTC.

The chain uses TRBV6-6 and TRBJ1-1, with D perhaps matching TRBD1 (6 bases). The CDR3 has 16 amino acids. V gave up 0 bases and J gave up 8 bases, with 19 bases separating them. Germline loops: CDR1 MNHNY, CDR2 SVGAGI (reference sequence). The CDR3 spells CASSYSYGTRDNEAFF. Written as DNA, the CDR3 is TGTGCCAGCAGTTACTCGTATGGGACAAGGGATAACGAAGCTTTCTTT.

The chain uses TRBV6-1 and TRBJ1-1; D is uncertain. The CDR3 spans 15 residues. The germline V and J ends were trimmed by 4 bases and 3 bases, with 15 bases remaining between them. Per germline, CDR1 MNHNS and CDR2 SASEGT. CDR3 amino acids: CASSVSTARDTEAFF. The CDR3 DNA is TGTGCCAGCAGTGTCTCAACTGCTAGGGACACTGAAGCTTTCTTT.

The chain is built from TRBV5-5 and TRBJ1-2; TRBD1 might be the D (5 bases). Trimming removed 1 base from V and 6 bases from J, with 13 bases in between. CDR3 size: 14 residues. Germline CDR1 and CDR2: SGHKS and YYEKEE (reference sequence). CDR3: CASSLTRGANGYTF. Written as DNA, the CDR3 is TGTGCCAGCAGCTTGACGCGGGGCGCGAATGGCTACACCTTC.

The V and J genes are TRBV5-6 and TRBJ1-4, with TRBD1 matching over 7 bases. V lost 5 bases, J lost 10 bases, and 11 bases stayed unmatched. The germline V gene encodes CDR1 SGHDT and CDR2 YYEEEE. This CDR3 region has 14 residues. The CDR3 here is CASSTTGQMGKLFF. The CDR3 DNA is TGTGCCAGCAGTACTACGGGACAGATGGGAAAACTGTTTTTT.

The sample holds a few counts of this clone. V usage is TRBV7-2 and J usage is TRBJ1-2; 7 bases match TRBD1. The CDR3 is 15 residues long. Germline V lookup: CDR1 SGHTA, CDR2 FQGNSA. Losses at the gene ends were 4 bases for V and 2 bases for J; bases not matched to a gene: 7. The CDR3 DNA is TGTGCCAGCAGCTCTCGCCTGACAGGGAACTATGGCTACACCTTC. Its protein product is CASSSRLTGNYGYTF.

CDR3 DNA: TGTGCCAGCAGCTTGGGACACACGGGACTAGGGACCTACAATGAGCAGTTCTTC. Encoded protein: CASSLGHTGLGTYNEQFF. The chain employs TRBV5-4 and TRBJ2-1; TRBD2 matches at 8 bases. Unmatched junction bases numbered 10, after V lost 0 bases and J lost 2 bases. Germline CDR1 SGHNT, CDR2 YYREEE (reference sequence). The CDR3 has 18 residues.

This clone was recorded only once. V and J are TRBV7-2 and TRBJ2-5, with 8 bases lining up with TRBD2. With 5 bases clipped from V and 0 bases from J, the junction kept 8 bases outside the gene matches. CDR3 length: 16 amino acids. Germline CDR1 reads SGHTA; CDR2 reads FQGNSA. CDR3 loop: CASSDRRGGDQETQYF. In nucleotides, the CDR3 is TGTGCCAGCAGCGACCGCCGGGGGGGGGACCAAGAGACCCAGTACTTC.

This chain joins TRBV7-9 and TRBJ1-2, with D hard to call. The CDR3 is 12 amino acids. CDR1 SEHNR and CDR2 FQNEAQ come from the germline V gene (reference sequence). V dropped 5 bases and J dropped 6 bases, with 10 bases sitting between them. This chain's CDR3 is CASSLEGNGYTF. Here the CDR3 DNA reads TGTGCCAGCAGCCTTGAGGGAAATGGCTACACCTTC. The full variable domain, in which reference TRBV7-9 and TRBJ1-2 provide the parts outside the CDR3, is DTGVSQNPRHKITKRGQNVTFRCDPISEHNRLYWYRQTLGQGPEFLTYFQNEAQLEKSRLLSDRFSAERPKGSFSTLEIQRTEQGDSAMYLCASSLEGNGYTFGSGTRLTVV.

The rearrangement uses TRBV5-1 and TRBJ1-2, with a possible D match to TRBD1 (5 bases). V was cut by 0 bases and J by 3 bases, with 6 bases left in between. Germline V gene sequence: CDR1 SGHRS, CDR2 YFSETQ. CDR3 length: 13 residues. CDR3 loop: CASSLVGDYGYTF. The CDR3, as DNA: TGCGCCAGCAGCTTGGTAGGGGACTATGGCTACACCTTC.

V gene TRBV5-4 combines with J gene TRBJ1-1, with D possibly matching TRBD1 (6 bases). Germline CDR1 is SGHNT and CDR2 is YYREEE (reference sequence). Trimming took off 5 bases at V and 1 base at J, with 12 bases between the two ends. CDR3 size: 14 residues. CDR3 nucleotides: TGTGCCAGCAGTACTGGGACAAGGAACACTGAAGCTTTCTTT. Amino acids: CASSTGTRNTEAFF.

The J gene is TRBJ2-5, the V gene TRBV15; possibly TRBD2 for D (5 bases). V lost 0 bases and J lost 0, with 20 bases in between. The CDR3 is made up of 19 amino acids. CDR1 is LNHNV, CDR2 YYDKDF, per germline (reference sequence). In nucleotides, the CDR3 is TGTGCCACCAGCAGAGATCGCTCCTACGGCAGGAGGTACCAAGAGACCCAGTACTTC. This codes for CATSRDRSYGRRYQETQYF.

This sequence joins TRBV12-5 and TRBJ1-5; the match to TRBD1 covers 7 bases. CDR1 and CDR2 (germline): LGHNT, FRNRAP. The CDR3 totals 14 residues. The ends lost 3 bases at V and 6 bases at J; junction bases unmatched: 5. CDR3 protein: CASGLISGGQPQHF. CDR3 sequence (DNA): TGTGCTAGTGGTTTAATTTCAGGGGGTCAGCCCCAGCATTTT.

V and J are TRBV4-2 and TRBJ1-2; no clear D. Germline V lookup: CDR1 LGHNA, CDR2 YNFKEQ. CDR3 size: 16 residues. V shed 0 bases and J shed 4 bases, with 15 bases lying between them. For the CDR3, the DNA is TGTGCCAGCAGCCAAGAACTCCGGTCGGGGTCCTATGGCTACACCTTC. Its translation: CASSQELRSGSYGYTF.

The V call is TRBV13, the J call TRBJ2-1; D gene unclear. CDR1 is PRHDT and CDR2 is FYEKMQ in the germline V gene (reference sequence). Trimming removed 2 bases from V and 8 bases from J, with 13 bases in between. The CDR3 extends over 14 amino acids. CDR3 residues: CASSLPAGGHEQFF. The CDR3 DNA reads TGTGCCAGCAGCTTACCAGCCGGCGGCCATGAGCAGTTCTTC.

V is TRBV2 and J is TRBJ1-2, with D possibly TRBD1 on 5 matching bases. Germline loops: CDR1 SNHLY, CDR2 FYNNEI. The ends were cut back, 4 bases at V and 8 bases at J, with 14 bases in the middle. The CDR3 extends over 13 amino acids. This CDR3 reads CASSGAGRQGYTF. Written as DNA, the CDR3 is TGTGCCAGCAGTGGGGCAGGACGACAGGGCTACACCTTC. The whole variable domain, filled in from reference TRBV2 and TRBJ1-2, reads EPEVTQTPSHQVTQMGQEVILRCVPISNHLYFYWYRQILGQKVEFLVSFYNNEISEKSEIFDDQFSVERPDGSNFTLKIRSTKLEDSAMYFCASSGAGRQGYTFGSGTRLTVV.

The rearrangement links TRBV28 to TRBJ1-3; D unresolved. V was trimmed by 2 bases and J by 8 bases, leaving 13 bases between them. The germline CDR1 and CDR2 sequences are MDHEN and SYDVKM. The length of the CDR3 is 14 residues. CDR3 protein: CASSLGLFFDTIYF. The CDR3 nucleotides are TGTGCCAGCAGTTTAGGTCTTTTTTTCGACACCATATATTTT. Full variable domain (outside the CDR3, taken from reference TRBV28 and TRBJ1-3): DVKVTQSSRYLVKRTGEKVFLECVQDMDHENMFWYRQDPGLGLRLIYFSYDVKMKEKGDIPEGYSVSREKKERFSLILESASTNQTSMYLCASSLGLFFDTIYFGEGSWLTVV.

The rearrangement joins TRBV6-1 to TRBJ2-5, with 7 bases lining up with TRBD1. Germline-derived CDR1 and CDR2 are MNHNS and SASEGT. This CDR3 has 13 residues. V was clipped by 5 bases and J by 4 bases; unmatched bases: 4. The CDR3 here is CASSPTGLETQYF. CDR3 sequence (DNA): TGTGCCAGCAGTCCGACAGGGTTAGAGACCCAGTACTTC.

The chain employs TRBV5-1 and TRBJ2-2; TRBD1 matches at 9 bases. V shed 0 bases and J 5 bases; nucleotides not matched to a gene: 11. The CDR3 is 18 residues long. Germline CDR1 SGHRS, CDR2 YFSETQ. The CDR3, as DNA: TGCGCCAGCAGCTTGGGAGGAGGGACAGGGTCGGTGACCGGGGAGCTGTTTTTT. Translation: CASSLGGGTGSVTGELFF.

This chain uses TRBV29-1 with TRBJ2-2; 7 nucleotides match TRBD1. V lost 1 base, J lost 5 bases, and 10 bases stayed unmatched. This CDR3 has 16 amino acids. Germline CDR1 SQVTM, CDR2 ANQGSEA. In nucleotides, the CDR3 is TGCAGCGTTGAAGGCCTACAGGGGAGTGTGACCGGGGAGCTGTTTTTT. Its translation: CSVEGLQGSVTGELFF.

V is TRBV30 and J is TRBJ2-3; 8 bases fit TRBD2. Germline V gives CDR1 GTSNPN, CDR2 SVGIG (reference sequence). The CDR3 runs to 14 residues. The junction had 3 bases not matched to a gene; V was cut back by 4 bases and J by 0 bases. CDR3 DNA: TGTGCCTGGACTCGGGGGGGGAGCACAGATACGCAGTATTTT. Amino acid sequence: CAWTRGGSTDTQYF. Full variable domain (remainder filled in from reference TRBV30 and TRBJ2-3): SQTIHQWPATLVQPVGSPLSLECTVEGTSNPNLYWYRQAAGRGLQLLFYSVGIGQISSEVPQNLSASRPQDRQFILSSKKLLLSDSGFYLCAWTRGGSTDTQYFGPGTRLTVL.